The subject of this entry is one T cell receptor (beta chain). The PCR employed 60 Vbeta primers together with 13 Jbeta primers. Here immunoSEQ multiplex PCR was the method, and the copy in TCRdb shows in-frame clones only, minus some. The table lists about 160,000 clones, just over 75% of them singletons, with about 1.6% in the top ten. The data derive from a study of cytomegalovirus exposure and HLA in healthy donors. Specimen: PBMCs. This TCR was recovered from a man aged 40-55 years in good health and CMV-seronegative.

CDR3 bases: TGTGCCAGCAGCATACAGGGGATCCCCTACGAGCAGTACTTC. It specifies CASSIQGIPYEQYF. This chain connects TRBV5-6 to TRBJ2-7, with 7 bases identical to TRBD1. From germline, CDR1 is SGHDT and CDR2 YYEEEE. After removal of 4 bases from V and 2 bases from J, the junction contained 6 bases not matched to a gene. The CDR3 is made up of 14 amino acids.